These 14 T cell receptor beta chains share one sample of origin, sequenced in a study of early T cells in non-severe SARS-CoV-2 infection. MiXCR, applied by TCRdb to the 5' RACE reads, yields one record per CDR3 protein. The profile shows 60,000 to 75,000 distinct CDR3 sequences, more than 9.5% of them singletons. Here the sequenced sample was whole blood, taken at baseline. The receptors were gathered from an adult who was a healthcare worker with PCR-confirmed SARS-CoV-2 infection or an uninfected control (not recorded which).

The chain couples TRBV27 to TRBJ2-7; 8 bases agree with TRBD1. Looked up from germline, CDR1 is MNHEY and CDR2 is SMNVEV (reference sequence). Germline trimming cut 7 bases from V and 5 bases from J; bases unmatched to any gene: 7. This CDR3 region has 13 residues. The CDR3 reads CASTRTGIHEQYF. The CDR3 nucleotides read TGTGCCAGCACCAGGACAGGGATCCACGAGCAGTACTTC.

This clonotype was detected a few times. This chain joins TRBV5-4 and TRBJ2-6; D unclear. Trimming stripped 1 base from V and 0 bases from J, with 5 bases between. The germline gives CDR1 SGHNT, CDR2 YYREEE (reference sequence). The CDR3 runs to 15 residues. The CDR3 nucleotides are TGTGCCAGCAGCTTGAAGAGCTCTGGGGCCAACGTCCTGACTTTC. Encoded protein: CASSLKSSGANVLTF.

J is TRBJ2-3 and V is TRBV2; a weak D match, TRBD2 (7 bases). The CDR3 is made up of 15 amino acids. CDR1 SNHLY and CDR2 FYNNEI come from the germline V gene. V was trimmed by 7 bases and J by 4 bases, leaving 18 bases between them. CDR3 DNA: TGTGCCAGCAATCTAGGGGGTCTAGCGGCAGATACGCAGTATTTT. It encodes CASNLGGLAADTQYF.

This chain uses TRBV3-1 with TRBJ2-6; D possibly matches TRBD1 or TRBD2 (5 bases each). Germline lookup yields CDR1 LGHDT and CDR2 YNNKEL (reference sequence). V was clipped by 4 bases and J by 4 bases, with 8 bases between them. There are 14 residues in the CDR3. In DNA, the CDR3 is TGTGCCAGCAGCCCCCGGGGCGGGGCCAACGTCCTGACTTTC. This encodes CASSPRGGANVLTF.

The chain joins TRBV7-2 to TRBJ2-6; D unresolved. The length of the CDR3 is 14 residues. Per germline, CDR1 SGHTA and CDR2 FQGNSA. V was pared by 4 bases and J by 1 base, with 5 bases between. Written as DNA, the CDR3 is TGTGCCAGCAGCTCACAGTCTGGGGCCAACGTCCTGACTTTC. Protein product: CASSSQSGANVLTF.

This clonotype has just a few counts. The chain is built from TRBV20-1 and TRBJ2-1; D tentatively fits TRBD1 or TRBD2 (5 bases each). Trimming shortened V by 3 bases and J by 3 bases, and 12 bases separated the two germline ends. This CDR3 has 14 residues. Germline V gene sequence: CDR1 DFQATT, CDR2 SNEGSKA (reference sequence). The CDR3 sequence: CSASAWGNYNEQFF. CDR3 DNA: TGCAGTGCTAGCGCCTGGGGGAACTACAATGAGCAGTTCTTC.

This clonotype was observed a few times. V is TRBV15 and J is TRBJ2-1; 10 nucleotides line up with TRBD2. V was pared by 0 bases and J by 9 bases, with 5 bases of the junction left unmatched. There are 15 residues in the CDR3. Germline CDR1 and CDR2: LNHNV and YYDKDF (reference sequence). CDR3 protein: CATSRDIAGGSEQFF. The DNA of the CDR3 is TGTGCCACCAGCAGAGATATAGCGGGAGGAAGTGAGCAGTTCTTC. Full variable domain (missing parts from reference TRBV15 and TRBJ2-1): DAMVIQNPRYQVTQFGKPVTLSCSQTLNHNVMYWYQQKSSQAPKLLFHYYDKDFNNEADTPDNFQSRRPNTSFCFLDIRSPGLGDTAMYLCATSRDIAGGSEQFFGPGTRLTVL.

This clonotype was seen a handful of times. The CDR3 DNA reads as TGTGCCACCAGCAGCTCGAACAGGGGCAATCAGCCCCAGCATTTT. It translates to CATSSSNRGNQPQHF. The chain joins TRBV15 to TRBJ1-5; D is possibly TRBD1 (6 bases). This CDR3 spans 15 amino acids. V dropped 3 bases and J dropped 2 bases, with 11 bases sitting between them. Germline CDR1 and CDR2: LNHNV and YYDKDF (reference sequence).

The chain joins TRBV6-2 or TRBV6-3 to TRBJ2-1, with 9 bases matching TRBD1. The V and J ends lost 0 bases and 3 bases, in that order; junction bases with no gene match: 6. CDR3 length equals 17 residues. Germline CDR1 MNHEY, CDR2 SVGEGT. CDR3 sequence (DNA): TGTGCCAGCAGTTACTCGAACAGGGGGCGTTTCTACAATGAGCAGTTCTTC. Residues: CASSYSNRGRFYNEQFF.

This chain links TRBV11-2 with TRBJ2-3; possibly TRBD2 for D (6 bases). From germline, CDR1 is SGHAT and CDR2 FQNNGV. The CDR3 is 15 residues long. V was cut by 3 bases and J by 0 bases, with 10 bases left in between. The CDR3 is CASSFPGGSTDTQYF. The CDR3 DNA reads as TGTGCCAGCAGCTTTCCCGGGGGTAGCACAGATACGCAGTATTTT.

This clonotype was recorded once. The chain joins TRBV6-1 to TRBJ2-3; unclear D gene. Germline assignment: CDR1 MNHNS and CDR2 SASEGT. V gave up 2 bases and J gave up 5 bases, with 5 bases separating them. The CDR3 runs 12 residues. The CDR3 DNA reads TGTGCCAGCAGTGAAACGAGAGATACGCAGTATTTT. Its protein is CASSETRDTQYF.

The genes are TRBV12-3 or TRBV12-4 and TRBJ2-7; D remains ambiguous. Trimming shortened V by 6 bases and J by 4 bases, and 10 bases separated the two germline ends. The CDR3 sequence is 12 residues long. CDR3 in DNA: TGTGCCAGCAGGACCCAAGGTTACGAGCAGTACTTC. Protein product: CASRTQGYEQYF.

This clonotype occurred many times. This chain connects TRBV7-2 to TRBJ2-5; D gene uncertain. V lost 0 bases and J 5 bases, leaving 7 bases between the germline ends. This CDR3 is 13 amino acids long. The V gene's germline CDR1 is SGHTA and CDR2 FQGNSA. The CDR3 DNA is TGTGCCAGCAGCTTAGCTGGGTCGGAGACCCAGTACTTC. Translated, it gives CASSLAGSETQYF.

This clonotype was seen at least ten times. The genes are TRBV7-8 and TRBJ2-2; D call uncertain. Trimming took 8 bases from V and 5 from J, leaving 9 bases between them. Germline values: CDR1 SGHVS, CDR2 FQNEAQ. This CDR3 contains 12 residues. The CDR3 region has the DNA TGTGCCAGCCTCATTGGGACCGGGGAGCTGTTTTTT. Its translation: CASLIGTGELFF.